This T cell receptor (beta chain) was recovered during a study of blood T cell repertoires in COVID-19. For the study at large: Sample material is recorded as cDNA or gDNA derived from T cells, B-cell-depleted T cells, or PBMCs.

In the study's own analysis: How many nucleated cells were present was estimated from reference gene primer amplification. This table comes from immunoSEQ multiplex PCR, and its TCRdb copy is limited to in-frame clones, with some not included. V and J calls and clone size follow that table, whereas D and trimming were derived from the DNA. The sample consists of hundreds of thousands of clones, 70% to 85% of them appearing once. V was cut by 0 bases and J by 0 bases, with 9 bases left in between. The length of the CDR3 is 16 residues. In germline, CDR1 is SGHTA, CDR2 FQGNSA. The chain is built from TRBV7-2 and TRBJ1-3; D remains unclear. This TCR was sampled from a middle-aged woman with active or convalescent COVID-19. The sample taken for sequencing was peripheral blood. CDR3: CASSLAYSGSGNTIYF. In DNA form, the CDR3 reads TGTGCCAGCAGCTTAGCGTACAGTGGCTCTGGAAACACCATATATTTT.